This T cell receptor (beta chain) came from a study of human T cells and chemical hapten exposure. TCRdb re-derived calls from the RACE reads in MiXCR, one entry per CDR3 protein. Of fewer than 70,000 distinct CDR3 sequences in the sample, approximately 10% are singletons; the top ten hold approximately 5.2%. The sample's time point: pre-sensitization, week 0. Treatment given: therapeutic diphenylcyclopropenone sensitization with weekly scalp DPC. The CDR3 is 17 amino acids. CDR1 and CDR2 from the germline V gene are LNHDA and SQIVND (reference sequence). Trimming took 4 bases from V and 0 from J, leaving 13 bases between them.

The sequences come from whole blood, collected in connection with sensitization to the hapten diphenylcyclopropenone (DPC). V is TRBV19 and J is TRBJ2-6, with a tentative D call TRBD1 (6 bases). This sequence was found in a woman between 45 and 65 years old with alopecia areata. Some clones in this sample may be carry-over from other donors' samples. CDR3 loop: CASSTTGYRSGANVLTF. CDR3 DNA sequence: TGTGCCAGTAGTACGACAGGTTACCGCTCTGGGGCCAACGTCCTGACTTTC.